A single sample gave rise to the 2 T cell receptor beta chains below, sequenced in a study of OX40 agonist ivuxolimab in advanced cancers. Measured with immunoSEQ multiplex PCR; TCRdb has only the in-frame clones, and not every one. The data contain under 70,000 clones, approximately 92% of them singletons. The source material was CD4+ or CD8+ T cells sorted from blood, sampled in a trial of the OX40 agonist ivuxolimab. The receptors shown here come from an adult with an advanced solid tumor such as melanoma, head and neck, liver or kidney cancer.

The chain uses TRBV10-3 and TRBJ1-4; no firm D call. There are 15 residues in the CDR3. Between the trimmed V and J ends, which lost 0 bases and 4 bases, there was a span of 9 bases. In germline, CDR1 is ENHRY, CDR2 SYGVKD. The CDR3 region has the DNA TGTGCCATCAGTGAGTCTTCGGTGTATAATGAAAAACTGTTTTTT. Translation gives CAISESSVYNEKLFF.

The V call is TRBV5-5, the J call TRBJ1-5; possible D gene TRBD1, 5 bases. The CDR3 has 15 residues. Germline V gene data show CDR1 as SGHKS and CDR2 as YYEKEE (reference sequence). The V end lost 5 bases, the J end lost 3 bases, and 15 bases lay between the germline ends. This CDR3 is CASSWTGTINQPQHF. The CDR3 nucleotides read TGTGCCAGCAGTTGGACCGGGACCATCAATCAGCCCCAGCATTTT.